The 11 T cell receptor beta chains listed next were all sequenced from one sample in a study of tumor-infiltrating lymphocytes in oesophageal squamous cell carcinoma. TCRdb itself ran the PCR reads through MiXCR, one entry per CDR3 protein. The sample records around 26,000 distinct CDR3 sequences, 38% being singletons. The sample taken for sequencing was esophageal tumor tissue. The receptors were sampled from a male donor with esophageal squamous cell carcinoma.

Within the sample, this clonotype is medium-sized. The chain joins TRBV7-2 to TRBJ1-1; D is uncertain. The V end lost 0 bases, the J end lost 8 bases, and 7 bases lay between the germline ends. The CDR3 is 12 amino acids. Looked up from germline, CDR1 is SGHTA and CDR2 is FQGNSA. For the CDR3, the DNA is TGTGCCAGCAGCTTAGCGCTGGGCGAAGCTTTCTTT. Its translation: CASSLALGEAFF.

The chain links TRBV6-1 to TRBJ2-3; no clear D gene. The better agreement between TRBJ1-2 and the DNA end casts doubt on the J call. The CDR3 is 12 amino acids. Per the germline V gene, CDR1 is MNHNS and CDR2 is SASEGT. The CDR3 reads CASSRQDYGYTF. The DNA for the CDR3 is TGTGCCAGCAGCAGGCAGGACTATGGCTACACCTTC.

V gene TRBV11-1 combines with J gene TRBJ2-1, with TRBD2 identical over 11 bases. The CDR3 is 15 residues long. V shed 2 bases, J shed 9 bases, and the junction held 6 bases outside the gene matches. CDR1 is SGHAT, CDR2 FQDESV, per germline (reference sequence). CDR3 in DNA: TGTGCCAGCAGCTTACGGACTAGCGGGTGGGGTGAGCAGTTCTTC. It specifies CASSLRTSGWGEQFF.

In its sample, this clonotype ranks as medium-sized. The chain links TRBV7-2 to TRBJ2-7, with D tentatively TRBD2 (5 bases). V was cut by 5 bases and J by 2 bases, with 10 bases left in between. Looked up from germline, CDR1 is SGHTA and CDR2 is FQGNSA. The CDR3 length is 13 residues. As DNA, the CDR3 is TGTGCCAGCAGCCCAACGAGGGCCTACGAGCAGTACTTC. Its protein product is CASSPTRAYEQYF.

This clonotype was counted ten times or more. The rearrangement uses TRBV6-6 and TRBJ2-3; 11 bases align to TRBD2. Germline V gene sequence: CDR1 MNHNY, CDR2 SVGAGI (reference sequence). The CDR3 is 16 amino acids. The ends lost 0 bases at V and 1 base at J; junction bases unmatched: 0. The CDR3 region is CASSYSTSGGTDTQYF. CDR3 bases: TGTGCCAGCAGTTACTCGACTAGCGGGGGCACAGATACGCAGTATTTT.

Turning to this clonotype: A read error is likely, as this CDR3 ends without the conserved phenylalanine or tryptophan. Because the CDR3's place on the DNA is in doubt, the DNA is left out and the CDR3 is given as listed by TCRdb. This chain uses TRBV7-4 with TRBJ2-3; TRBD1 was called by the table and not checked on the DNA. Counting both end residues, the CDR3 totals 17 amino acids. CDR1 SGHVT and CDR2 SQSDAQ come from the germline V gene. CDR3 amino acids: CASSSGTGVQNEQFFGV.

This clonotype has at least ten counts. This sequence joins TRBV13 and TRBJ2-7, with 7 bases identical to TRBD2. The J call may be faulty, since TRBJ2-1 better matches the DNA end. This CDR3 spans 12 amino acids. CDR1 and CDR2 (germline): PRHDT, FYEKMQ (reference sequence). The CDR3 is CASSPSAGEQFF. The CDR3 DNA is TGTGCCAGCAGCCCATCAGCGGGAGAGCAGTTCTTC.

The chain links TRBV5-1 to TRBJ2-1; either TRBD1 or TRBD2 may fit D (5 bases each). Trimming pared 8 bases from V and 2 bases from J, leaving 14 bases between. Germline V gives CDR1 SGHRS, CDR2 YFSETQ. The CDR3 loop spans 14 amino acids. The CDR3 protein is CASNRDAAYNEQFF. CDR3 bases: TGCGCCAGTAACCGGGACGCGGCCTACAATGAGCAGTTCTTC.

As to this clonotype: A much larger clone sits a single nucleotide away, making a read error possible. The J gene is TRBJ2-1, the V gene TRBV28; 7 nucleotides match TRBD1. TRBJ2-7 matches the DNA end more closely, so the J call is doubtful. Germline V gene lookup returns CDR1 MDHEN and CDR2 SYDVKM. There are 14 residues in the CDR3. The CDR3 spells CASLRDSSYNEQYF. For the CDR3, the DNA is TGTGCCAGCCTCAGGGACAGCTCCTACAATGAGCAGTACTTC.

This rearrangement joins TRBV5-1 to TRBJ2-3; 12 nucleotides line up with TRBD2. The DNA end is a closer match to TRBJ2-1, so the J assignment may be wrong. Germline V gene data show CDR1 as SGHRS and CDR2 as YFSETQ. This CDR3 is 17 amino acids long. Written as DNA, the CDR3 is TGCGCCAGCAGCTCCCCCTCTAGCGGGGGGGTCGTCTACGAGCAGTTCTTC. It encodes CASSSPSSGGVVYEQFF.

The rearrangement uses TRBV7-9 and TRBJ2-3, with D possibly being TRBD2 (6 bases). Germline V gives CDR1 SEHNR, CDR2 FQNEAQ (reference sequence). V shed 0 bases and J shed 3 bases, with 10 bases lying between them. There are 15 residues in the CDR3. Written as DNA, the CDR3 is TGTGCCAGCAGCTTAGCGGGAGGAAGTACAGATACGCAGTATTTT. It translates to CASSLAGGSTDTQYF.